These 11 T cell receptor beta chains were all obtained from the same sample, sequenced in a study of immunodeficiency. Study conclusions and caveats: Productive entropy and V-J pairing of CD4+ T cells looked alike across patients and controls.

Here immunoSEQ multiplex PCR was the method, and the copy in TCRdb shows in-frame clones only, minus some. This sample carries 2,300 or so clones, 70% to 90% of them seen once, and the ten largest clones take roughly 8%. No antigen is known for these receptors. Input material: CD4+ T cells from blood. These receptors came from a girl aged 10 to 17 with POLD1 deficiency.

The V and J genes are TRBV11-3 and TRBJ2-7; no definite D call. The V gene's germline CDR1 is SGHNT and CDR2 YENEEA. V was shortened by 0 bases and J by 4 bases, with 7 bases between the two germline ends. This CDR3 comprises 13 residues. CDR3 residues: CASSLEEQYEQYF. The CDR3 region has the DNA TGTGCCAGCAGCTTAGAGGAGCAATACGAGCAGTACTTC.

The rearrangement joins TRBV18 to TRBJ2-6, with D tentatively TRBD1 (6 bases). Germline V gives CDR1 KGHSH, CDR2 LQKENI. The CDR3 totals 16 residues. Trimming took 3 bases from V and 3 from J, leaving 12 bases between them. CDR3 DNA: TGTGCCAGCTCACCGCAGGGGAGTGGTGGGGCCAACGTCCTGACTTTC. Translating gives CASSPQGSGGANVLTF.

The chain is built from TRBV19 and TRBJ2-6; D perhaps matches TRBD1 (6 bases). The V gene's germline CDR1 is LNHDA and CDR2 SQIVND (reference sequence). Trimming took off 1 base at V and 2 bases at J, with 9 bases between the two ends. The CDR3 spans 16 residues. The CDR3, as DNA: TGTGCCAGTAGTATAGGTGGGGGCGCTGGGGCCAACGTCCTGACTTTC. It specifies CASSIGGGAGANVLTF.

This clone was seen a single time. V and J are TRBV2 and TRBJ2-5; tentative D call: TRBD1 (5 bases). Per the germline V gene, CDR1 is SNHLY and CDR2 is FYNNEI. The CDR3 is 14 amino acids. V dropped 3 bases and J dropped 5 bases, with 13 bases sitting between them. CDR3 loop: CASSDRALGETQYF. The DNA of the CDR3 is TGTGCCAGCAGTGACAGGGCCCTCGGGGAGACCCAGTACTTC.

V and J are TRBV7-2 and TRBJ2-2, with D uncertain. Trimming pared 2 bases from V and 3 bases from J, leaving 4 bases between. Per germline, CDR1 SGHTA and CDR2 FQGNSA. The CDR3 covers 13 residues. This CDR3 is CASSLSHTGELFF. CDR3 coding DNA: TGTGCCAGCAGCTTATCTCACACCGGGGAGCTGTTTTTT. The full variable domain, with the rest looked up from reference TRBV7-2 and TRBJ2-2, is GAGVSQSPSNKVTEKGKDVELRCDPISGHTALYWYRQSLGQGLEFLIYFQGNSAPDKSGLPSDRFSAERTGGSVSTLTIQRTQQEDSAVYLCASSLSHTGELFFGEGSRLTVL.

The J gene is TRBJ1-2, the V gene TRBV5-2. TRBV5-2 constitutes a pseudogene. There are 16 residues in the CDR3. The CDR3 nucleotides read TGTGCCAGCAACGTATGCAGAGAGTACGAGACCTATGGCTACACCTTC. Protein: CASNVCREYETYGYTF.

The rearrangement joins TRBV5-8 to TRBJ2-3, with TRBD2 identical over 14 bases. CDR3 length equals 19 residues. Germline-derived CDR1 and CDR2 are SGHTS and YDEGEE. Trimming at V came to 4 bases and at J to 0 bases, leaving 10 bases not matched to a gene. CDR3 sequence: CASSDGGTSGSLSTDTQYF. CDR3 coding DNA: TGTGCCAGCAGCGATGGCGGGACTAGCGGGAGCCTGAGCACAGATACGCAGTATTTT.

The chain couples TRBV18 to TRBJ1-1; D is ambiguous. CDR1 is KGHSH, CDR2 LQKENI, per germline. V gave up 3 bases and J gave up 4 bases, with 15 bases separating them. The CDR3 is made up of 15 amino acids. The CDR3 is CASSPPNPRGTEAFF. The CDR3 region has the DNA TGTGCCAGCTCACCTCCCAATCCCCGTGGCACTGAAGCTTTCTTT.

Points on this clone: An end of the junction differs from the germline gene, which may be a read error. Here the CDR3 DNA reads TGCGTTCTGGCCCCTAGCGGGAGGGATTTTAGGATCTTC. Translation gives CVLAPSGRDFRIF. The chain couples TRBV29-1 to TRBJ2-1, with 12 bases aligning to TRBD2. Germline assignment: CDR1 SQVTM and CDR2 ANQGSEA. CDR3 length equals 13 residues.

The genes are TRBV10-3 and TRBJ2-7; TRBD1 is a possible D gene (6 bases). CDR3 length: 14 amino acids. Deletions cut 9 bases from V and 6 bases from J, with 21 bases between. CDR1 is ENHRY, CDR2 SYGVKD, per germline. The CDR3 here is CAINRGTPPGEQYF. The CDR3 coding sequence is TGTGCCATAAACCGTGGGACACCGCCGGGCGAGCAGTACTTC.

A word on this clone: The junction does not match germline at one end; this may be a read error. The chain links TRBV2 to TRBJ2-7; 8 bases are a match to TRBD1. The CDR3 covers 13 residues. CDR1 and CDR2 (germline): SNHLY, FYNNEI. The chain's CDR3 is CASRKTGEYGQYF. The DNA of the CDR3 is TGTGCCAGCAGGAAGACAGGGGAATACGGGCAGTACTTC.